These T cell receptor beta chains were read from a single sample in a study of cytomegalovirus exposure and HLA in healthy donors. The assay was immunoSEQ multiplex PCR, and TCRdb's table has in-frame clones only and misses some. The data show 140,000 to 150,000 clones, approximately 80% seen once. The material sequenced was PBMCs. Source of these receptors: a male donor in good health and CMV-seronegative. CDR3s include the opening cysteine and the closing phenylalanine or tryptophan. Fields, in order: J gene, CDR3 length, V gene, clone size, D gene, CDR3 DNA, CDR3 protein. The D gene is left open where the match is weak. Expanded clones get a size class; other rows say once, few or many, or leave the size out.

J gene: TRBJ1-3; CDR3 length: 15; V gene: TRBV4-2; clone size: .; D gene: .; CDR3 DNA: TGTGCCAGCAGCCAAGATGGCCTCTCTGGAAACACCATATATTTT; CDR3 protein: CASSQDGLSGNTIYF
J gene: TRBJ2-7; CDR3 length: 15; V gene: TRBV7-9; clone size: .; D gene: TRBD1; CDR3 DNA: TGTGCCAGCAGCTTTGGGGCACAGGGGCTCTACGAGCAGTACTTC; CDR3 protein: CASSFGAQGLYEQYF
J gene: TRBJ1-2; CDR3 length: 16; V gene: TRBV27; clone size: .; D gene: TRBD1; CDR3 DNA: TGTGCCAGCAGTTTAGGGGGAGACAGGGGGAACTATGGCTACACCTTC; CDR3 protein: CASSLGGDRGNYGYTF
J gene: TRBJ2-2; CDR3 length: 15; V gene: TRBV7-6; clone size: .; D gene: .; CDR3 DNA: TGTGCCAGCAGCAGGGGGGGGCGAACAATCGGGGAGCTGTTTTTT; CDR3 protein: CASSRGGRTIGELFF
J gene: TRBJ2-7; CDR3 length: 16; V gene: TRBV7-9; clone size: .; D gene: TRBD1; CDR3 DNA: TGTGCCAGCAGCTCTAGCATGGGGGACAGGGGAGATCGGGAGTACTTC; CDR3 protein: CASSSSMGDRGDREYF
J gene: TRBJ2-1; CDR3 length: 15; V gene: TRBV29-1; clone size: .; D gene: TRBD2; CDR3 DNA: TGCAGCGTTGATAGACTAGCGGGAGGATACAATGAGCAGTTCTTC; CDR3 protein: CSVDRLAGGYNEQFF
J gene: TRBJ2-5; CDR3 length: 14; V gene: TRBV9; clone size: .; D gene: .; CDR3 DNA: TGTGCCAGCAGTCAGGGGGGTGGGGGAGAGACCCAGTACTTC; CDR3 protein: CASSQGGGGETQYF
J gene: TRBJ2-2; CDR3 length: 14; V gene: TRBV19; clone size: once; D gene: .; CDR3 DNA: TGTGCCAGCAAAACGGGACAAAACACCGGGGAGCTGTTTTTT; CDR3 protein: CASKTGQNTGELFF
J gene: TRBJ2-2; CDR3 length: 15; V gene: TRBV18; clone size: .; D gene: .; CDR3 DNA: TGTGCCAGCTCTCCACAGGGGAGGGACACCGGGGAGCTGTTTTTT; CDR3 protein: CASSPQGRDTGELFF
J gene: TRBJ2-5; CDR3 length: 9; V gene: TRBV29-1; clone size: .; D gene: .; CDR3 DNA: TGCAGCGTCGACAAGGCCGAGTACTTC; CDR3 protein: CSVDKAEYF
J gene: TRBJ2-3; CDR3 length: 16; V gene: TRBV7-9; clone size: .; D gene: TRBD2; CDR3 DNA: TGTGCCAGCAGCTTACTACTAGCGGTGAGCACAGATACGCAGTATTTT; CDR3 protein: CASSLLLAVSTDTQYF
J gene: TRBJ2-7; CDR3 length: 16; V gene: TRBV6-6; clone size: .; D gene: TRBD1; CDR3 DNA: TGTGCCAGCAGCGAAAGGGACAGCCATTTTTCCTACGAGCAGTACTTC; CDR3 protein: CASSERDSHFSYEQYF
J gene: TRBJ2-7; CDR3 length: 15; V gene: TRBV9; clone size: few; D gene: TRBD1; CDR3 DNA: TGTGCCAGCAGCCCCGGACAGGGTCGGCCCTACGAGCAGTACTTC; CDR3 protein: CASSPGQGRPYEQYF
J gene: TRBJ2-1; CDR3 length: 20; V gene: TRBV7-3; clone size: once; D gene: TRBD2; CDR3 DNA: TGTGCCAGCAGCTTAAGGCCCCCCCTAGCGGGGCCAAGCTCCTACAATGAGCAGTTCTTC; CDR3 protein: CASSLRPPLAGPSSYNEQFF
J gene: TRBJ2-6; CDR3 length: 19; V gene: TRBV9; clone size: .; D gene: TRBD1; CDR3 DNA: TGTGCCAGCAGCGTAAGGTTTGGGACAGGGGGATCTGGGGCCAACGTCCTGACTTTC; CDR3 protein: CASSVRFGTGGSGANVLTF
J gene: TRBJ2-3; CDR3 length: 17; V gene: TRBV6-1; clone size: few; D gene: TRBD1; CDR3 DNA: TGTGCCAGCAGTGAACCCCGGGACAGGGGGCTCAGGGATACGCAGTATTTT; CDR3 protein: CASSEPRDRGLRDTQYF
J gene: TRBJ2-7; CDR3 length: 13; V gene: TRBV7-6; clone size: .; D gene: .; CDR3 DNA: TGTGCCAGCAGCTTAGCTGGGGGCCACGAGCAGTACTTC; CDR3 protein: CASSLAGGHEQYF
J gene: TRBJ2-1; CDR3 length: 19; V gene: TRBV18; clone size: .; D gene: TRBD2; CDR3 DNA: TGTGCCAGCTCACCGAGGGCCAGGGCGGGACTAGCGGGAGCTGATGAGCAGTTCTTC; CDR3 protein: CASSPRARAGLAGADEQFF
J gene: TRBJ1-2; CDR3 length: 15; V gene: TRBV11-2; clone size: .; D gene: TRBD1; CDR3 DNA: TGTGCCAGCAGCCAGTCGGGACAGGGGGCAGTTGGCTACACCTTC; CDR3 protein: CASSQSGQGAVGYTF
J gene: TRBJ1-6; CDR3 length: 14; V gene: TRBV7-9; clone size: .; D gene: .; CDR3 DNA: TGTTCCAGCAGCCCCGAGGGTAGCAATTCACCCCTCCACTTT; CDR3 protein: CSSSPEGSNSPLHF
J gene: TRBJ1-4; CDR3 length: 16; V gene: TRBV2; clone size: .; D gene: .; CDR3 DNA: TGTGCCAGCAGTCCTCGGGGGGCAGCAACTAATGAAAAACTGTTTTTT; CDR3 protein: CASSPRGAATNEKLFF
J gene: TRBJ1-2; CDR3 length: 15; V gene: TRBV16; clone size: .; D gene: TRBD1; CDR3 DNA: TGTGCCAGCAGCCCCCAGGGACAGACAAACTATGGCTACACCTTC; CDR3 protein: CASSPQGQTNYGYTF
J gene: TRBJ2-7; CDR3 length: 14; V gene: TRBV7-9; clone size: .; D gene: TRBD1; CDR3 DNA: TGTGCCAGCAGCACGCGAAACAGGGGCTATGAGCAGTACTTC; CDR3 protein: CASSTRNRGYEQYF
J gene: TRBJ2-3; CDR3 length: 14; V gene: TRBV19; clone size: .; D gene: .; CDR3 DNA: TGTGCCAGTAGTTACGGCCGGGATTCAGATACGCAGTATTTT; CDR3 protein: CASSYGRDSDTQYF
J gene: TRBJ1-1; CDR3 length: 11; V gene: TRBV19; clone size: .; D gene: .; CDR3 DNA: TGTGCCAGTAGCAAACAATTGGAAGCTTTCTTT; CDR3 protein: CASSKQLEAFF
J gene: TRBJ1-6; CDR3 length: 14; V gene: TRBV2; clone size: .; D gene: .; CDR3 DNA: TGTGCCAGCAGGATAGACAGTCAATATTCACCCCTCCACTTT; CDR3 protein: CASRIDSQYSPLHF
J gene: TRBJ2-1; CDR3 length: 14; V gene: TRBV12-2; clone size: many; D gene: .; CDR3 DNA: TGTGCAAGTCGCTTTAAGTTCCTCCGTTACGGGCAGTTCTTC; CDR3 protein: CASRFKFLRYGQFF
J gene: TRBJ2-7; CDR3 length: 15; V gene: TRBV10-2; clone size: .; D gene: .; CDR3 DNA: TGCGCCAGCAGTGAGAAGGGTACTAGAACCTACGAGCAGTACTTC; CDR3 protein: CASSEKGTRTYEQYF
J gene: TRBJ2-3; CDR3 length: 16; V gene: TRBV19; clone size: .; D gene: .; CDR3 DNA: TGTGCCAGTAGTATAGGGAGGGGGCTAAACACAGATACGCAGTATTTT; CDR3 protein: CASSIGRGLNTDTQYF
J gene: TRBJ1-2; CDR3 length: 14; V gene: TRBV18; clone size: .; D gene: TRBD1; CDR3 DNA: TGTGCCAGCTCGCCGGACAGGGTTCGGAATGGCTACACCTTC; CDR3 protein: CASSPDRVRNGYTF
J gene: TRBJ1-2; CDR3 length: 14; V gene: TRBV21-1; clone size: .; D gene: .; CDR3 DNA: TGTGCCAGCTACTACCTCCAGGGGCATCATGGCTACACCTTC; CDR3 protein: CASYYLQGHHGYTF
J gene: TRBJ1-2; CDR3 length: 13; V gene: TRBV18; clone size: few; D gene: .; CDR3 DNA: TGTGCCAGCTCGTCTTCCACCGCGGATGGCTACACCTTC; CDR3 protein: CASSSSTADGYTF
J gene: TRBJ1-2; CDR3 length: 15; V gene: TRBV7-9; clone size: .; D gene: TRBD1; CDR3 DNA: TGTGCCAGCAGCCCCGAACCCAGGGGGCGCTATGGCTACACCTTC; CDR3 protein: CASSPEPRGRYGYTF
J gene: TRBJ1-1; CDR3 length: 20; V gene: TRBV14; clone size: .; D gene: TRBD1; CDR3 DNA: TGTGCCAGCAGCCAAGCCCGAGGGGGGACAGGGCGCTGGGTGTACACTGAAGCTTTCTTT; CDR3 protein: CASSQARGGTGRWVYTEAFF
J gene: TRBJ2-7; CDR3 length: 15; V gene: TRBV6-6; clone size: .; D gene: TRBD2; CDR3 DNA: TGTGCCAGCAGTTCCAAAGCGGGAGGGCTCCGGGAGCAGTACTTC; CDR3 protein: CASSSKAGGLREQYF
J gene: TRBJ1-6; CDR3 length: 15; V gene: TRBV7-2; clone size: .; D gene: TRBD1; CDR3 DNA: TGTGCCAGCAGCCCGAGACAGGGTCAGAATTCACCCCTCCACTTT; CDR3 protein: CASSPRQGQNSPLHF
J gene: TRBJ2-7; CDR3 length: 14; V gene: TRBV4-2; clone size: .; D gene: TRBD2; CDR3 DNA: TGTGCCAGCAGCCAGGGACTAGCGGGGGCCGAGCAGTACTTC; CDR3 protein: CASSQGLAGAEQYF
J gene: TRBJ1-1; CDR3 length: 14; V gene: TRBV19; clone size: .; D gene: .; CDR3 DNA: TGTGCCAGTTCTTCAGGGTTCAAGAACACTGAAGCTTTCTTT; CDR3 protein: CASSSGFKNTEAFF
J gene: TRBJ1-2; CDR3 length: 14; V gene: TRBV6-1; clone size: .; D gene: TRBD1; CDR3 DNA: TGTGCCAGCAGCGAGGGGGCCTACTTCTATGGCTACACCTTC; CDR3 protein: CASSEGAYFYGYTF
J gene: TRBJ1-5; CDR3 length: 13; V gene: TRBV27; clone size: .; D gene: .; CDR3 DNA: TGTGCCAGCAGTTTATTTCCCCCACAGCCCCAGCATTTT; CDR3 protein: CASSLFPPQPQHF
J gene: TRBJ2-7; CDR3 length: 16; V gene: TRBV2; clone size: .; D gene: TRBD2; CDR3 DNA: TGTGCCAGCAGTGAAGCAGGAACTAGCGGGAGCTTCGAGCAGTACTTC; CDR3 protein: CASSEAGTSGSFEQYF
J gene: TRBJ1-1; CDR3 length: 15; V gene: TRBV4-1; clone size: .; D gene: TRBD1; CDR3 DNA: TGCGCCAGCAGCCACCCTGACAGGGAAGTAACTGAAGCTTTCTTT; CDR3 protein: CASSHPDREVTEAFF
J gene: TRBJ1-1; CDR3 length: 13; V gene: TRBV5-1; clone size: .; D gene: TRBD1; CDR3 DNA: TGCGCCAGCAGCCCGAACAGGGGGACTGAAGCTTTCTTT; CDR3 protein: CASSPNRGTEAFF
J gene: TRBJ2-2; CDR3 length: 14; V gene: TRBV6-5; clone size: few; D gene: .; CDR3 DNA: TGTGCCAGCAGAGGACAGCCCACAACCGGGGAGCTGTTTTTT; CDR3 protein: CASRGQPTTGELFF
J gene: TRBJ2-5; CDR3 length: 12; V gene: TRBV7-9; clone size: .; D gene: .; CDR3 DNA: TGTGCCAGCAGCTTAGTCATCGAGACCCAGTACTTC; CDR3 protein: CASSLVIETQYF
J gene: TRBJ1-3; CDR3 length: 12; V gene: TRBV29-1; clone size: .; D gene: .; CDR3 DNA: TGCAGCGTGGGGGGATTTGGAAACACCATATATTTT; CDR3 protein: CSVGGFGNTIYF
J gene: TRBJ2-5; CDR3 length: 13; V gene: TRBV2; clone size: few; D gene: TRBD2; CDR3 DNA: TGTGCCAGCAAAATGCGGGAGACAGAGACCCAGTACTTC; CDR3 protein: CASKMRETETQYF
J gene: TRBJ2-5; CDR3 length: 15; V gene: TRBV25-1; clone size: .; D gene: TRBD2; CDR3 DNA: TGTGCCAGCAGTGTACTAGCGGGGCAACAGGAGACCCAGTACTTC; CDR3 protein: CASSVLAGQQETQYF
J gene: TRBJ2-5; CDR3 length: 13; V gene: TRBV5-4; clone size: .; D gene: .; CDR3 DNA: TGTGCCAGCAGCTCTAGTCCAGAAGAGACCCAGTACTTC; CDR3 protein: CASSSSPEETQYF